This T cell receptor beta chain was recovered during a study of T cells in Graves' hyperthyroidism and ophthalmopathy. Template material for amplifying TCR beta CDR3 regions consisted of RNA transcripts. HTBI primers were employed in a first-round RT-PCR of the TCR CDR3. One entry per CDR3 protein, called by TCRdb with MiXCR from the multiplex PCR reads. The sample contains 370,000 or so distinct CDR3 sequences, approximately 14% of which appear only once. Study observations and caveats: Among clonotypes expanded in thyroid above 0.001, most were also found in blood.

The CDR3 covers 13 residues. The germline V gene has CDR1 LGHDT and CDR2 YNNKEL (reference sequence). V lost 4 bases and J 4 bases, leaving 11 bases between the germline ends. For this clonotype: Its specificity is unknown.

The TCR sequence derives from a woman under 30 with Graves' hyperthyroidism that later progressed to Graves' ophthalmopathy. This rearrangement joins TRBV3-1 to TRBJ2-7; a possible D gene is TRBD1 (5 bases). Sequencing was done on a sample of blood. CDR3 sequence: CASSRGTLYEQYF. CDR3 DNA sequence: TGTGCCAGCAGCCGGGGCACACTATACGAGCAGTACTTC.